Each of the 19 T cell receptor beta chains below was sequenced from the same sample in a study of blood T cell repertoires in COVID-19. Profiled with immunoSEQ multiplex PCR; TCRdb holds only in-frame clones, not every one. The sample consists of some 73,000 clones, less than 85% of them appearing once. Source material: peripheral blood. The receptors here all came from a man in his 60s with acute or convalescent COVID-19.

J is TRBJ1-2 and V is TRBV12-5; no firm D call. There are 13 residues in the CDR3. V lost 1 base to trimming and J lost 1 base, with 4 bases between them. CDR1 LGHNT and CDR2 FRNRAP come from the germline V gene. CDR3 nucleotide sequence: TGTGCTAGTGGTTTGGCAAATAACTATGGCTACACCTTC. Amino acid sequence: CASGLANNYGYTF.

This clone occurred many times. This chain uses TRBV19 with TRBJ1-2; D gene unclear. Germline CDR1 LNHDA, CDR2 SQIVND (reference sequence). The CDR3 is made up of 14 amino acids. Deletions cut 7 bases from V and 3 bases from J, with 15 bases between. CDR3: CASKLALADYGYTF. The CDR3, as DNA: TGTGCCAGTAAATTGGCCCTGGCTGACTATGGCTACACCTTC.

This clone was counted only a few times. The chain joins TRBV6-5 to TRBJ2-1, with D uncertain. The CDR3 contains 13 residues. Germline loops: CDR1 MNHEY, CDR2 SVGAGI. The V gene lost 5 bases and the J gene lost 0 bases, with 5 bases spanning the gap. CDR3 DNA: TGTGCCAGCAGTCTGAGCTCCTACAATGAGCAGTTCTTC. This translates into CASSLSSYNEQFF.

The genes are TRBV5-6 and TRBJ1-6; possible D gene TRBD1, 5 bases. This CDR3 region has 15 residues. The V and J ends lost 2 bases and 7 bases respectively, with 13 bases between them. The germline gives CDR1 SGHDT, CDR2 YYEEEE. The CDR3 DNA reads as TGTGCCAGCAGCTTCTCAGGGAACACGAATTCACCCCTCCACTTT. Residues: CASSFSGNTNSPLHF.

V gene TRBV19 combines with J gene TRBJ2-3; the match to TRBD1 covers 7 bases. Trimming removed 5 bases from V and 5 bases from J; junction bases left unmatched: 4. CDR3 size: 13 residues. Germline CDR1 is LNHDA and CDR2 is SQIVND (reference sequence). This CDR3 is CASSPGQEDTQYF. CDR3 in DNA: TGTGCCAGTAGTCCCGGACAGGAAGATACGCAGTATTTT.

The V and J genes are TRBV3-1 (or the pseudogene TRBV3-2) and TRBJ1-2, with 10 bases lining up with TRBD1. The V gene's germline CDR1 is LGHDT and CDR2 YNNKEL (reference sequence). The CDR3 spans 15 residues. Trimming at V came to 0 bases and at J to 8 bases, leaving 6 bases not matched to a gene. CDR3 nucleotide sequence: TGTGCCAGCAGCCAAGATGGGACAGGGGCGGGAGGCTACACCTTC. Translating it yields CASSQDGTGAGGYTF.

This sequence joins TRBV11-3 and TRBJ2-6; a weak D match, TRBD2 (5 bases). The V gene's germline CDR1 is SGHNT and CDR2 YENEEA. CDR3 length: 15 amino acids. Trimming pared 0 bases from V and 8 bases from J, leaving 11 bases between. CDR3 nucleotide sequence: TGTGCCAGCAGCTTAGATTCAGAGGGCCCCAACGTCCTGACTTTC. Protein sequence: CASSLDSEGPNVLTF. The entire variable domain, with the rest obtained from reference TRBV11-3 and TRBJ2-6, is as follows: EAGVVQSPRYKIIEKKQPVAFWCNPISGHNTLYWYLQNLGQGPELLIRYENEEAVDDSQLPKDRFSAERLKGVDSTLKIQPAELGDSAVYLCASSLDSEGPNVLTFGAGSRLTVL.

The chain carries TRBV10-3 and TRBJ1-2, with D maybe TRBD1 (6 bases). V lost 3 bases and J 6 bases, leaving 11 bases between the germline ends. Germline V CDR1 and CDR2: ENHRY, SYGVKD. The CDR3 is made up of 13 amino acids. The CDR3 coding sequence is TGTGCCATCAGTGAAGGGGACACCAATGGCTACACCTTC. It translates to CAISEGDTNGYTF.

This chain links TRBV21-1 with TRBJ1-2; no DNA check was done on the table's D call, TRBD1. TRBV21-1 is annotated as a pseudogene. This CDR3 has 14 residues. The CDR3 sequence is CASSSIQGLYGYTF. CDR3 nucleotides: TGTGCCAGCAGCTCTATACAGGGTTTGTATGGCTACACCTTC.

CDR3 in amino acids: CASSLGVNEQFF. CDR3 DNA: TGTGCCAGCAGCCTAGGGGTAAATGAGCAGTTCTTC. The chain is built from TRBV28 and TRBJ2-1, with D perhaps TRBD1 (5 bases). The germline V and J ends were trimmed by 6 bases and 7 bases, with 10 bases remaining between them. The germline V gene has CDR1 MDHEN and CDR2 SYDVKM. This CDR3 region has 12 residues. The full variable domain, rest sourced from reference TRBV28 and TRBJ2-1, is DVKVTQSSRYLVKRTGEKVFLECVQDMDHENMFWYRQDPGLGLRLIYFSYDVKMKEKGDIPEGYSVSREKKERFSLILESASTNQTSMYLCASSLGVNEQFFGPGTRLTVL.

The chain links TRBV27 to TRBJ1-5, with 11 bases matching TRBD1. Germline trimming cut 5 bases from V and 3 bases from J; bases unmatched to any gene: 9. The CDR3 covers 17 residues. Germline CDR1 reads MNHEY; CDR2 reads SMNVEV (reference sequence). CDR3 in DNA: TGTGCCAGCAGTCCAATGTGGACAGGGGGCTACAATCAGCCCCAGCATTTT. Translating it yields CASSPMWTGGYNQPQHF.

The V gene is TRBV18, the J gene TRBJ2-1, with D possibly being TRBD2 (5 bases). The CDR3 spans 15 residues. Trimming removed 2 bases from V and 0 bases from J, with 8 bases in between. CDR1 and CDR2 (germline): KGHSH, LQKENI. Here the CDR3 reads CASSPGLRSYNEQFF. In DNA, the CDR3 is TGTGCCAGCTCACCAGGACTGCGCTCCTACAATGAGCAGTTCTTC.

About this clone: Other DNA sequences of this sample code for an identical CDR3. The chain has TRBV4-2 and TRBJ1-5, with a possible D match to TRBD1 (5 bases). The CDR3 has 15 amino acids. The V end was cut by 1 base, the J end by 4 bases, with 11 bases between. CDR1 and CDR2 (germline): LGHNA, YNFKEQ. The CDR3 DNA is TGTGCCAGCAGCCAAGGGCAGGGAGGAAATCAGCCCCAGCATTTT. Its protein product is CASSQGQGGNQPQHF.

V is TRBV19 and J is TRBJ1-5; D is undetermined. V lost 7 bases and J 3 bases, leaving 10 bases between the germline ends. CDR3 size: 13 residues. The germline V gene encodes CDR1 LNHDA and CDR2 SQIVND (reference sequence). CDR3 in DNA: TGTGCCAGTACCGGAGGACTCAATCAGCCCCAGCATTTT. Protein product: CASTGGLNQPQHF.

This clone has just one count. The chain carries TRBV19 and TRBJ1-5, with 7 bases aligning to TRBD1. Germline CDR1 is LNHDA and CDR2 is SQIVND (reference sequence). The CDR3 runs 17 residues. V trimming: 4 bases; J trimming: 5 bases; junction bases outside the gene matches: 14. The CDR3: CASSKVFQGVPHQPQHF. CDR3 DNA: TGTGCCAGTAGTAAAGTCTTCCAGGGGGTCCCACATCAGCCCCAGCATTTT.

The chain uses TRBV7-2 and TRBJ2-2, with a tentative D call TRBD1 (6 bases). Looked up from germline, CDR1 is SGHTA and CDR2 is FQGNSA. There are 13 residues in the CDR3. Trimming removed 2 bases at V and 7 bases at J, with 8 bases between. The CDR3 DNA is TGTGCCAGCAGCTTATACAGGGACGGGGAGCTGTTTTTT. Translation: CASSLYRDGELFF.

The chain uses TRBV11-2 and TRBJ2-7; D is perhaps TRBD1 (6 bases). The CDR3 length is 15 residues. The V end was cut by 4 bases, the J end by 4 bases, with 17 bases between. From germline, CDR1 is SGHAT and CDR2 FQNNGV. CDR3 coding DNA: TGTGCCAGCAGCTACTCCCGGACAGCCCTTTACGAGCAGTACTTC. Translating gives CASSYSRTALYEQYF.

The chain combines TRBV7-2 with TRBJ1-5, with D perhaps matching TRBD1 (5 bases). This CDR3 region has 15 residues. V was cut by 2 bases and J by 4 bases, with 12 bases left in between. Germline V gene data show CDR1 as SGHTA and CDR2 as FQGNSA. CDR3 nucleotide sequence: TGTGCCAGCAGCTTACAGGGACTTGCTAATCAGCCCCAGCATTTT. Amino acids: CASSLQGLANQPQHF.

The chain uses TRBV5-1 and TRBJ2-4; D is possibly TRBD1 (6 bases). Between the trimmed V and J ends, which lost 0 bases and 10 bases, there was a span of 14 bases. Germline CDR1 is SGHRS and CDR2 is YFSETQ. This CDR3 region has 14 residues. CDR3 in amino acids: CASSLAAQGNIQYF. The CDR3 nucleotides read TGCGCCAGCAGCTTGGCGGCCCAGGGGAATATTCAGTACTTC.